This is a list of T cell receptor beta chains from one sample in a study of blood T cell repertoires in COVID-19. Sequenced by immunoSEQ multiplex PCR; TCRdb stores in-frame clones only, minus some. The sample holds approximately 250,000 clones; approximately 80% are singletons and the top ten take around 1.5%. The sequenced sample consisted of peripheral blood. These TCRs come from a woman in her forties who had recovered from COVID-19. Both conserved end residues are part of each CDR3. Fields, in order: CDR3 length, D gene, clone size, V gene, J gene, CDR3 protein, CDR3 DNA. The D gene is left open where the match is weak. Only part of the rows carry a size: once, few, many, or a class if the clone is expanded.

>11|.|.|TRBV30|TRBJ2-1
CAGGVGGEQFF
TGTGCAGGGGGTGTTGGGGGTGAGCAGTTCTTC
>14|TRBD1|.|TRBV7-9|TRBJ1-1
CASSEGQILTEAFF
TGTGCCAGCAGCGAGGGACAGATACTAACTGAAGCTTTCTTT
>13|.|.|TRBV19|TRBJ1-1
CASSPTVNTEAFF
TGTGCCAGTAGCCCGACAGTGAACACTGAAGCTTTCTTT
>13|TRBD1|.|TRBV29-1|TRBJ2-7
CSVYHGQGYEQYF
TGCAGCGTCTACCACGGACAGGGCTACGAGCAGTACTTC
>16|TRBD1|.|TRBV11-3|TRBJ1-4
CASSPGGGQGYEKLFF
TGTGCCAGCAGCCCAGGAGGGGGACAGGGATACGAAAAACTGTTTTTT
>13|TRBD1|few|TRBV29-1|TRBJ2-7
CSVEEGTGYEQYF
TGCAGCGTTGAAGAGGGGACAGGGTACGAGCAGTACTTC
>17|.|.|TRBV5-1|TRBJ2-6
CASSTQGLSSGANVLTF
TGCGCCAGCAGTACCCAGGGCTTAAGCTCTGGGGCCAACGTCCTGACTTTC
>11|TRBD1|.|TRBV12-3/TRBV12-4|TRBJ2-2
CASDRDGELFF
TGTGCCAGCGACAGGGACGGGGAGCTGTTTTTT
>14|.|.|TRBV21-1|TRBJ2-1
CASSSRRSYNEQFF
TGTGCCAGCAGCTCCCGTCGCTCCTACAATGAGCAGTTCTTC
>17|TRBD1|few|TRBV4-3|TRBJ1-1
CASSHLRDRAKNTEAFF
TGCGCCAGCAGCCATCTCCGGGACAGGGCTAAGAACACTGAAGCTTTCTTT
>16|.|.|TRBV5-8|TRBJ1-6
CASSLVSGVVNSPLHF
TGTGCCAGCAGCTTGGTATCGGGGGTCGTAAATTCACCCCTCCACTTT
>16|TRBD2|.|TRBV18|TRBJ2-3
CASSPLAGGNTDTQYF
TGTGCCAGCTCCCCACTAGCGGGGGGGAACACAGATACGCAGTATTTT
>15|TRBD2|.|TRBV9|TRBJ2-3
CASSRSGGGTDTQYF
TGTGCCAGCAGCCGTAGCGGGGGGGGCACAGATACGCAGTATTTT
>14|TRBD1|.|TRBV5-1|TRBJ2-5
CASSWGQGIETQYF
TGCGCCAGCAGCTGGGGACAGGGGATCGAGACCCAGTACTTC
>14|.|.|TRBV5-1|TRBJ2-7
CASSLATWTYEQYF
TGCGCCAGCAGCTTGGCGACATGGACCTACGAGCAGTACTTC
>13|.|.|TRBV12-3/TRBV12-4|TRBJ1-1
CASSLGGANEAFF
TGTGCCAGCAGTTTAGGGGGCGCCAATGAAGCTTTCTTT
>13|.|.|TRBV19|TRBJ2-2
CASSKRQTGELFF
TGTGCCAGTAGTAAAAGACAGACCGGGGAGCTGTTTTTT
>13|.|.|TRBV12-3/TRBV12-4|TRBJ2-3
CASTEVLVDTQYF
TGTGCCAGCACCGAGGTTTTGGTAGATACGCAGTATTTT
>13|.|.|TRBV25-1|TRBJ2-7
CASSGTGSYEQYF
TGTGCCAGCAGTGGCACAGGTTCTTACGAGCAGTACTTC
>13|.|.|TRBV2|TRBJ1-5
CASSGQLNQPQHF
TGTGCCAGCAGTGGACAGCTTAATCAGCCCCAGCATTTT
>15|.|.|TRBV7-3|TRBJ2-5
CASSPQGPRRETQYF
TGTGCCAGCAGCCCACAGGGTCCCCGGAGAGAGACCCAGTACTTC
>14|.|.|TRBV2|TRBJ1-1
CASSEARGNTEAFF
TGTGCCAGCAGTGAAGCGCGAGGGAACACTGAAGCTTTCTTT
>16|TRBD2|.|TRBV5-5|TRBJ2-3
CASSGGLAGSTDTQYF
TGTGCCAGCAGCGGGGGACTAGCGGGGTCGACAGATACGCAGTATTTT
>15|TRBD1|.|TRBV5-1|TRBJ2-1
CASSTGTGGFNEQFF
TGCGCCAGCAGCACCGGGACAGGGGGTTTCAATGAGCAGTTCTTC
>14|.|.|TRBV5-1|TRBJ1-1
CASSFFSENTEAFF
TGCGCCAGCAGCTTTTTCTCAGAGAACACTGAAGCTTTCTTT
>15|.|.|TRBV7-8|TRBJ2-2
CASSLTPKAAGELFF
TGTGCCAGCAGCTTAACTCCAAAGGCGGCCGGGGAGCTGTTTTTT
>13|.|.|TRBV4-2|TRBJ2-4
CASSQAPGNIQYF
TGTGCCAGCAGCCAAGCCCCGGGGAACATTCAGTACTTC
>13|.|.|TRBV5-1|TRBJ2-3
CASSKVLGDTQYF
TGCGCCAGCAGCAAAGTCCTCGGGGATACGCAGTATTTT
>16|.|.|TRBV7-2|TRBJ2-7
CASSLGLGAHSYEQYF
TGTGCCAGCAGCTTGGGTCTGGGCGCTCACTCCTACGAGCAGTACTTC
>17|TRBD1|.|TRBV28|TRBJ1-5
CASSLATTDRANQPQHF
TGTGCCAGCAGTTTAGCGACGACCGACAGGGCCAATCAGCCCCAGCATTTT
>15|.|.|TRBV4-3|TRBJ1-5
CASSRTGQINQPQHF
TGCGCCAGCAGCCGAACCGGACAGATCAATCAGCCCCAGCATTTT
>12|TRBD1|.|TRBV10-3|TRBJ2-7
CAIRDRTYEQYF
TGTGCCATCCGGGACAGAACCTACGAGCAGTACTTC
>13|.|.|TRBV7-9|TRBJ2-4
CASSLDARSLRYF
TGTGCCAGCAGCTTAGACGCCAGATCCTTAAGGTACTTC
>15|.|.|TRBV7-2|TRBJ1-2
CASSLMLGGSYGYTF
TGTGCCAGCAGCTTAATGCTGGGGGGTAGCTATGGCTACACCTTC
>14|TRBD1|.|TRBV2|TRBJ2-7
CASSEDREMNEQYF
TGTGCCAGCAGTGAGGACAGGGAAATGAACGAGCAGTACTTC
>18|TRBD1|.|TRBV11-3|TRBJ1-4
CASSLETGTGRTNEKLFF
TGTGCCAGCAGCTTAGAGACCGGGACAGGGAGAACTAATGAAAAACTGTTTTTT